This T cell receptor (beta chain) was recovered during a study of blood T cell repertoires in COVID-19 (dated by TCRdb to between 2020 and 2021). Turning to the overall study: Samples covering the acute and convalescent phases of COVID-19 were provided by collaborators in the United States, Italy and Spain. The material from the prospective study consisted of cDNA or gDNA derived from T cells, B-cell-depleted T cells, or PBMCs. A de-identified subject ID, COVID-19 status, age in years and sex were almost always included in the sample metadata. Deeply sampled blood TCRbeta repertoires from subjects exposed to, actively infected with, or recovered from COVID-19 were included in the dataset. The repertoires were released in a freely available public database meant as a resource for research on the immune response to SARS-CoV-2. Samples came from the ongoing ImmuneRACE study (first 160 participants) plus 1,254 subjects from 6 global collaborators. HLA class I and class II types, where available, came from metadata supplied by the sample provider rather than from assay-based typing. The full study reports these points: Clinical and demographic metadata were provided uncurated, with the amount varying by source and participant.

TCRbeta CDR3 regions were amplified from genomic DNA using the immunoSEQ Assay, a bias-controlled multiplex PCR. On the study's bioinformatics: Nucleated cell counts per sample were estimated from amplification of reference gene primers within the assay. To quantify the absolute abundance of each unique TCRbeta CDR3 rearrangement, sequence reads were collapsed and filtered. For each sample, productive Simpson clonality was calculated by taking the square root of Simpson's diversity index across productive rearrangements. The source is immuneACCESS, and TCRdb retained only in-frame sequences with V and J called. Part of the clones is not carried over; for the studies checked, unresolved V genes explain less than half of this, and the remainder is unexplained. V and J calls and clone size are given by that table; D and trimming were obtained from the DNA. This sample lists 200,000 or so clones; approximately 91% were detected once. The ten largest clones represent under 7% of the sample.

Samples from volunteer blood donors who had recovered from COVID-19 were contributed by a second Seattle source. Collaborating institutions collected whole blood in K2EDTA tubes following their own protocols. Collaborator samples were shipped for TCRbeta analysis as frozen whole blood, isolated PBMCs, or DNA extracted from either sample type. Turning to this clone: There is no known antigen for this receptor. One base away there is no much larger clone; base qualities are not given.

This receptor was taken from a man between 60 and 75 years old who had recovered from COVID-19. The sample consisted of peripheral blood.

The DNA sequence is TGCGCCAGCAGCGTGACTAGCGGACAAATGAGCCCCTACGAGCAGTACTTC. The resulting protein is CASSVTSGQMSPYEQYF. In this chain, TRBV5-1 is recombined with TRBJ2-7, with 9 middle bases fitting TRBD2. After removal of 4 bases from V and 2 bases from J, the junction retains 13 bases not matched to a gene. From its cysteine to its phenylalanine, the CDR3 spans 17 amino acids. Only CDR3 DNA remains: 51 bases, in frame from the first base. The CDR1 and CDR2 encoded by the germline V gene are SGHRS and YFSETQ.